This T cell receptor (beta chain) was sequenced for a study of cytotoxic CD8 clonotypes in ibrutinib-treated CLL. Points from the study as a whole: Public clonotypes (which were uncommon) either contracted or remained stable on treatment. Age-matched healthy donor levels were exceeded by baseline clonality, which tracked circulating CD8+ T-cell counts.

The CDR3 is made up of 18 amino acids. The ends lost 7 bases at V and 3 bases at J; junction bases unmatched: 14. Per germline, CDR1 SGHAT and CDR2 FQNNGV. As concerns this clone: What it binds is not known.

Assay used: immunoSEQ multiplex PCR; TCRdb lists only in-frame clones, some missing. The sample shows about 140,000 clones, 70% to 80% of them seen only once. The specimen was PBMCs, collected after 24 months of ibrutinib treatment. This clonotype originated in a human donor with chronic lymphocytic leukemia. V and J are TRBV11-2 and TRBJ2-4; 11 bases align to TRBD1. CDR3 nucleotide sequence: TGTGCCAGCAAAAAGTCCGGGACAGGGGGTTATAGCAAAAACATTCAGTACTTC. This encodes CASKKSGTGGYSKNIQYF.